Each of the 30 T cell receptor beta chains below was sequenced from the same sample in a study of control samples from healthy donors and cancer patients. Some clones are missing from TCRdb's copy, which holds only in-frame ones; the method was immunoSEQ multiplex PCR. The sample yields about 130,000 clones, around 90% seen once. Sample: blood. All receptors come from a man aged 18 to 30 in good health.

A single count supports this clone. The V gene is TRBV21-1, the J gene TRBJ2-2. TRBV21-1 is a pseudogene locus. CDR3 size: 13 residues. CDR3 bases: TGTGCCAGCAGCAAAGCTAGGACCGGGGAGCTGTTTTTT. This sequence encodes CASSKARTGELFF.

This chain links TRBV18 with TRBJ2-7, with 7 nucleotides matching TRBD2. The CDR3 is made up of 15 amino acids. Germline CDR1 is KGHSH and CDR2 is LQKENI. V shed 6 bases, J shed 1 base, and the junction held 9 bases outside the gene matches. CDR3 amino acids: CASSPAGESSYEQYF. For the CDR3, the DNA is TGTGCCAGCTCCCCCGCGGGGGAATCTTCCTACGAGCAGTACTTC. The whole variable domain, remainder taken from reference TRBV18 and TRBJ2-7, is NAGVMQNPRHLVRRRGQEARLRCSPMKGHSHVYWYRQLPEEGLKFMVYLQKENIIDESGMPKERFSAEFPKEGPSILRIQQVVRGDSAAYFCASSPAGESSYEQYFGPGTRLTVT.

V gene TRBV4-1 combines with J gene TRBJ1-2, with D unresolved. The V gene lost 0 bases and the J gene lost 1 base, with 3 bases spanning the gap. Germline V gene lookup returns CDR1 MGHRA and CDR2 YSYEKL. CDR3 length: 13 amino acids. CDR3 sequence reads: CASSQDGNYGYTF. The CDR3 bases are TGCGCCAGCAGCCAAGACGGTAACTATGGCTACACCTTC.

This clone came up a few times. The chain is built from TRBV3-1 (or the pseudogene TRBV3-2) and TRBJ2-3; possible D gene TRBD2, 6 bases. CDR1 and CDR2 from the germline V gene are LGHDT and YNNKEL (reference sequence). V was pared by 0 bases and J by 2 bases, with 15 bases between. The CDR3 sequence is 17 residues long. In DNA form, the CDR3 reads TGTGCCAGCAGCCAAGATGGGGACTGGGGGTTCACAGATACGCAGTATTTT. This translates into CASSQDGDWGFTDTQYF.

The chain recombines TRBV12-3 or TRBV12-4 with TRBJ2-3; D is perhaps TRBD1 (5 bases). The CDR3 sequence is 12 residues long. V was shortened by 9 bases and J by 4 bases, with 11 bases between the two germline ends. CDR3 coding DNA: TGTGCCAGTTCTAGGGGCGCAGATACGCAGTATTTT. Translation: CASSRGADTQYF.

This rearrangement joins TRBV2 to TRBJ2-3; 9 bases fit TRBD1. This CDR3 is built from 15 residues. The junction had 6 bases not matched to a gene; V was cut back by 4 bases and J by 4 bases. Looked up from germline, CDR1 is SNHLY and CDR2 is FYNNEI. Here the CDR3 DNA reads TGTGCCAGCAGTGTCCAGGGACAGGGCGCAGATACGCAGTATTTT. Residues: CASSVQGQGADTQYF.

This chain connects TRBV10-2 to TRBJ2-3; D is uncertain. From germline, CDR1 is WSHSY and CDR2 SAAADI. The V end was cut by 10 bases, the J end by 4 bases, with 9 bases between. CDR3 length: 11 residues. CDR3: CATSGSDTQYF. CDR3 coding DNA: TGCGCCACCTCGGGTTCAGATACGCAGTATTTT.

CDR3 DNA sequence: TGTGCCAGCAGCCTTGGACAGGGATATCAGCCCCAGCATTTT. Its protein product is CASSLGQGYQPQHF. The J gene is TRBJ1-5, the V gene TRBV3-1 (or the pseudogene TRBV3-2), with 8 positions matching TRBD1. Germline CDR1 reads LGHDT; CDR2 reads YNNKEL (reference sequence). The CDR3 has 14 residues. Trimming cost V 4 bases and J 5 bases; bases outside gene matches: 4.

V usage is TRBV5-1 and J usage is TRBJ1-4; a weak D match, TRBD1 (6 bases). V lost 1 base and J 5 bases, leaving 6 bases between the germline ends. The CDR3 runs to 13 residues. Germline CDR1 is SGHRS and CDR2 is YFSETQ. CDR3 protein: CASSLTGNEKLFF. The CDR3 DNA reads TGCGCCAGCAGCTTGACAGGGAATGAAAAACTGTTTTTT.

This clone occurred once. V gene TRBV3-1 (or the pseudogene TRBV3-2) combines with J gene TRBJ1-1, with D possibly TRBD1 on 6 matching bases. The CDR3 sequence is 14 residues long. The V gene's germline CDR1 is LGHDT and CDR2 YNNKEL (reference sequence). V lost 4 bases to trimming and J lost 6 bases, with 15 bases between them. DNA of the CDR3: TGTGCCAGCAGCCTTCGAACAGGGTTACCTGAAGCTTTCTTT. Translation gives CASSLRTGLPEAFF.

About this clone itself: This specimen includes other DNA sequences encoding the same CDR3. V gene TRBV6-6 combines with J gene TRBJ2-1; the D gene is possibly TRBD1 (5 bases). The CDR3 totals 16 residues. Germline CDR1 MNHNY, CDR2 SVGAGI (reference sequence). The V gene lost 0 bases and the J gene lost 2 bases, with 11 bases spanning the gap. CDR3 coding DNA: TGTGCCAGCAGTTACTCACGGCAGGGCCCCTACAATGAGCAGTTCTTC. Translated, it gives CASSYSRQGPYNEQFF.

The chain employs TRBV27 and TRBJ2-3; D unclear. CDR3 length equals 12 residues. V lost 2 bases and J lost 6, with 6 bases in between. The V gene's germline CDR1 is MNHEY and CDR2 SMNVEV (reference sequence). This chain's CDR3 is CASSLNRDTQYF. The CDR3 nucleotides read TGTGCCAGCAGTTTAAACCGGGATACGCAGTATTTT.

The chain joins TRBV5-1 to TRBJ2-7, with D possibly TRBD1 on 9 matching bases. Germline loops: CDR1 SGHRS, CDR2 YFSETQ. The CDR3 is 17 residues long. Between the trimmed V and J ends, which lost 0 bases and 7 bases, there was a span of 23 bases. This chain's CDR3 is CASSLGPTGGVAGEQYF. As DNA, the CDR3 is TGCGCCAGCAGCTTGGGACCGACAGGGGGAGTAGCGGGGGAGCAGTACTTC.

The chain links TRBV15 to TRBJ2-2; D is ambiguous. This CDR3 comprises 13 residues. Trimming took off 7 bases at V and 5 bases at J, with 11 bases between the two ends. Germline CDR1 LNHNV, CDR2 YYDKDF (reference sequence). This CDR3 reads CATTPLGTGELFF. The CDR3 coding sequence is TGTGCCACCACCCCCCTGGGGACCGGGGAGCTGTTTTTT.

The CDR3 sequence is CASSGPGQPYEQYF. The CDR3 DNA sequence: TGTGCCAGCAGCGGGCCCGGACAGCCCTACGAGCAGTACTTC. The chain has TRBV7-6 and TRBJ2-7, with D perhaps matching TRBD1 (6 bases). Germline lookup yields CDR1 SGHVS and CDR2 FNYEAQ. This CDR3 spans 14 amino acids. V gave up 5 bases and J gave up 2 bases, with 13 bases separating them.

V is TRBV7-3 and J is TRBJ2-2; 8 bases are a match to TRBD1. The CDR3 sequence is 17 residues long. V was clipped by 0 bases and J by 4 bases; unmatched bases: 7. Germline CDR1 and CDR2: SGHTA and FQGTGA. CDR3: CASSLTGEQGGTGELFF. The CDR3 region has the DNA TGTGCCAGCAGCTTAACGGGCGAACAGGGGGGCACCGGGGAGCTGTTTTTT.

The chain uses TRBV29-1 and TRBJ1-2; D remains unclear. V was clipped by 0 bases and J by 7 bases, with 9 bases between them. Germline V CDR1 and CDR2: SQVTM, ANQGSEA. The CDR3 consists of 12 residues. CDR3 nucleotides: TGCAGCGTTGAAGATTACAGTCTTGGCTACACCTTC. Protein product: CSVEDYSLGYTF.

The V and J genes are TRBV18 and TRBJ2-3; tentative D call: TRBD2 (6 bases). The V and J ends lost 6 bases and 4 bases respectively, with 17 bases between them. Germline loops: CDR1 KGHSH, CDR2 LQKENI. This CDR3 spans 15 amino acids. Here the CDR3 reads CASSSRGTASDTQYF. The CDR3 bases are TGTGCCAGCTCGTCACGCGGGACGGCGTCAGATACGCAGTATTTT. The variable domain in full, completed from reference TRBV18 and TRBJ2-3, reads NAGVMQNPRHLVRRRGQEARLRCSPMKGHSHVYWYRQLPEEGLKFMVYLQKENIIDESGMPKERFSAEFPKEGPSILRIQQVVRGDSAAYFCASSSRGTASDTQYFGPGTRLTVL.

The rearrangement uses TRBV5-1 and TRBJ1-6, with D possibly matching TRBD1 (6 bases). Germline CDR1 SGHRS, CDR2 YFSETQ. The CDR3 runs to 13 residues. V lost 9 bases to trimming and J lost 7 bases, with 14 bases between them. The CDR3 DNA reads as TGCGCCATCTTCAGGGGCGAGAATTCACCCCTCCACTTT. Translating it yields CAIFRGENSPLHF.

The J gene is TRBJ2-7, the V gene TRBV6-5; tentatively, D is TRBD2 (6 bases). Trimming pared 3 bases from V and 5 bases from J, leaving 14 bases between. Germline CDR1 is MNHEY and CDR2 is SVGAGI. This CDR3 has 14 residues. The CDR3 region has the DNA TGTGCCAGCAGTTATGCGGGATCGGACGACGAGCAGTACTTC. Protein: CASSYAGSDDEQYF.

The V and J genes are TRBV5-1 and TRBJ1-6; the match to TRBD1 covers 7 bases. The CDR3 runs to 13 residues. The V gene's germline CDR1 is SGHRS and CDR2 YFSETQ. V shed 6 bases and J 7 bases; nucleotides not matched to a gene: 4. CDR3 sequence reads: CASKGAGNSPLHF. The CDR3 DNA sequence: TGCGCCAGCAAGGGGGCTGGGAATTCACCCCTCCACTTT.

V gene TRBV6-5 combines with J gene TRBJ1-5, with D hard to call. V was pared by 6 bases and J by 0 bases, with 9 bases between. The CDR3 has 14 amino acids. Germline V gives CDR1 MNHEY, CDR2 SVGAGI. CDR3 DNA: TGTGCCAGCAGCCCAGCTAATAGCAATCAGCCCCAGCATTTT. Amino acid sequence: CASSPANSNQPQHF.

The chain has TRBV7-2 and TRBJ1-6, with D perhaps TRBD1 (5 bases). The germline V and J ends were trimmed by 5 bases and 10 bases, with 15 bases remaining between them. Germline V gene data show CDR1 as SGHTA and CDR2 as FQGNSA. This CDR3 region has 14 residues. The CDR3 sequence: CASSPDSAVSPLHF. The CDR3 region has the DNA TGTGCCAGCAGCCCCGACAGCGCCGTATCACCCCTCCACTTT.

The chain has TRBV15 and TRBJ2-5; D perhaps matches TRBD2 (5 bases). In germline, CDR1 is LNHNV, CDR2 YYDKDF (reference sequence). The CDR3 consists of 13 residues. V was trimmed by 2 bases and J by 3 bases, leaving 7 bases between them. DNA of the CDR3: TGTGCCACCAGCAGACAACTAGAAGAGACCCAGTACTTC. Encoded protein: CATSRQLEETQYF.

The gene calls are TRBV11-3 and TRBJ1-2, with 8 bases matching TRBD1. The ends lost 5 bases at V and 5 bases at J; junction bases unmatched: 4. The CDR3 runs to 13 residues. Germline CDR1 SGHNT, CDR2 YENEEA. The CDR3: CASSPDRVYGYTF. DNA for the CDR3: TGTGCCAGCAGCCCGGACAGGGTATATGGCTACACCTTC.

The chain combines TRBV6-1 with TRBJ1-2; a weak D match, TRBD1 (6 bases). Germline V gene lookup returns CDR1 MNHNS and CDR2 SASEGT. CDR3 length: 15 residues. Trimming shortened V by 3 bases and J by 6 bases, and 17 bases separated the two germline ends. The CDR3 spells CASSEGKGGGDGYTF. In DNA, the CDR3 is TGTGCCAGCAGTGAGGGGAAGGGGGGGGGCGATGGCTACACCTTC.

This sequence joins TRBV11-2 and TRBJ2-7; TRBD2 matches at 7 bases. Trimming took 0 bases from V and 4 from J; bases not matched to a gene: 12. CDR3 length: 17 amino acids. The V gene's germline CDR1 is SGHAT and CDR2 FQNNGV. The CDR3 protein is CASSLEGRSRGVYEQYF. The DNA for the CDR3 is TGTGCCAGCAGCTTAGAGGGCCGGAGCCGGGGGGTGTACGAGCAGTACTTC. Full variable domain (outside the CDR3, taken from reference TRBV11-2 and TRBJ2-7): EAGVAQSPRYKIIEKRQSVAFWCNPISGHATLYWYQQILGQGPKLLIQFQNNGVVDDSQLPKDRFSAERLKGVDSTLKIQPAKLEDSAVYLCASSLEGRSRGVYEQYFGPGTRLTVT.

The J gene is TRBJ2-1, the V gene TRBV5-1; TRBD1 agrees at 10 bases. Trimming took 5 bases from V and 1 from J; bases not matched to a gene: 6. Per the germline V gene, CDR1 is SGHRS and CDR2 is YFSETQ. CDR3 length: 16 amino acids. The CDR3 loop reads CASRPTGGDSYNEQFF. CDR3 bases: TGCGCCAGCAGACCGACAGGGGGCGATTCCTACAATGAGCAGTTCTTC.

The V gene is TRBV9, the J gene TRBJ2-6; D may be TRBD2 (5 bases). CDR3 length equals 16 residues. Trimming pared 4 bases from V and 4 bases from J, leaving 15 bases between. Germline V CDR1 and CDR2: SGDLS, YYNGEE. The chain's CDR3 is CASSPNGVSGANVLTF. CDR3 nucleotides: TGTGCCAGCAGCCCAAACGGGGTAAGCGGGGCCAACGTCCTGACTTTC.

Note on this clone: The same CDR3 also results from other DNA sequences found in this sample. The chain employs TRBV6-4 and TRBJ1-1; D gene unclear. Between the trimmed V and J ends, which lost 4 bases and 1 base, there was a span of 7 bases. From germline, CDR1 is MRHNA and CDR2 SNTAGT. This CDR3 has 13 residues. Written as DNA, the CDR3 is TGTGCCAGCAGTGTAACGGAGAACACTGAAGCTTTCTTT. Amino acids: CASSVTENTEAFF.